A single sample gave rise to the 18 T cell receptor beta chains below, sequenced in a study of control samples from healthy donors and cancer patients. The table came from immunoSEQ multiplex PCR; TCRdb's copy has only in-frame clones and leaves some out. This sample has 200,000 or so clones, with 85% to 95% found just once. Sequenced material: blood. Receptor source: a man aged 50-59 years in good health.

The chain is built from TRBV4-2 and TRBJ1-1; D unclear. The CDR3 extends over 13 amino acids. Trimming shortened V by 1 base and J by 2 bases, and 5 bases separated the two germline ends. Germline loops: CDR1 LGHNA, CDR2 YNFKEQ. Here the CDR3 reads CASSQGVNTEAFF. DNA of the CDR3: TGTGCCAGCAGCCAAGGGGTAAACACTGAAGCTTTCTTT.

This clone was detected only a few times. The gene calls are TRBV6-1 and TRBJ1-4, with 7 bases lining up with TRBD1. The germline V gene encodes CDR1 MNHNS and CDR2 SASEGT. CDR3 length: 14 amino acids. Trimming took 1 base from V and 8 from J; bases not matched to a gene: 4. The CDR3 loop is CASSEGGGAEKLFF. CDR3 DNA sequence: TGTGCCAGCAGTGAAGGAGGGGGCGCGGAAAAACTGTTTTTT.

This clone showed up just once. This rearrangement joins TRBV6-2 or TRBV6-3 to TRBJ1-5, with 9 bases aligning to TRBD1. CDR3 length equals 14 residues. The germline V gene has CDR1 MNHEY and CDR2 SVGEGT. The V and J ends lost 6 bases and 5 bases, in that order; junction bases with no gene match: 5. CDR3 region: CASSWDRDYQPQHF. In nucleotides, the CDR3 is TGTGCCAGCAGCTGGGACAGGGATTATCAGCCCCAGCATTTT.

This chain joins TRBV7-8 and TRBJ1-4; 7 nucleotides align to TRBD1. The V and J ends lost 4 bases and 3 bases, in that order; junction bases with no gene match: 2. The germline V gene encodes CDR1 SGHVS and CDR2 FQNEAQ. The CDR3 contains 14 residues. CDR3 sequence: CASSSGTANEKLFF. The CDR3, as DNA: TGTGCCAGCAGCTCTGGGACAGCTAATGAAAAACTGTTTTTT.

In its sample, this clone was seen once. The chain couples TRBV19 to TRBJ2-6; 9 bases map to TRBD2. V lost 2 bases and J lost 2; bases outside the gene matches: 4. Germline CDR1 and CDR2: LNHDA and SQIVND (reference sequence). This CDR3 is built from 17 residues. The CDR3 nucleotides are TGTGCCAGTAGTATATTGGGCGGGGGGGCTGGGGCCAACGTCCTGACTTTC. Its protein product is CASSILGGGAGANVLTF.

The chain recombines TRBV11-2 with TRBJ1-2; D is ambiguous. Germline V gene lookup returns CDR1 SGHAT and CDR2 FQNNGV. The V end was cut by 4 bases, the J end by 0 bases, with 12 bases between. The CDR3 runs 15 residues. The DNA of the CDR3 is TGTGCCAGCAGCTCCCGGGAAGCTGCTAACTATGGCTACACCTTC. Its translation: CASSSREAANYGYTF. The entire variable domain, with the rest obtained from reference TRBV11-2 and TRBJ1-2, is as follows: EAGVAQSPRYKIIEKRQSVAFWCNPISGHATLYWYQQILGQGPKLLIQFQNNGVVDDSQLPKDRFSAERLKGVDSTLKIQPAKLEDSAVYLCASSSREAANYGYTFGSGTRLTVV.

The chain recombines TRBV4-2 with TRBJ2-7; 12 bases map to TRBD2. Germline CDR1 reads LGHNA; CDR2 reads YNFKEQ. The CDR3 is 24 residues long. J was trimmed by 3 bases and V by 3 bases; bases with no gene match: 30. The CDR3 spells CASSHPPISSRTSGEPNQFYEQYF. The CDR3 nucleotides read TGTGCCAGCAGCCATCCCCCCATCTCCTCCAGGACTAGCGGGGAACCAAATCAGTTCTACGAGCAGTACTTC.

The gene calls are TRBV2 and TRBJ1-5, with 7 bases that match TRBD1. Per the germline V gene, CDR1 is SNHLY and CDR2 is FYNNEI. J was trimmed by 4 bases and V by 8 bases; bases with no gene match: 11. The CDR3 extends over 15 amino acids. CDR3 sequence: CASGPGQSQNQPQHF. CDR3 in DNA: TGTGCCAGCGGGCCGGGACAGTCGCAGAATCAGCCCCAGCATTTT. Complete variable domain (other parts from reference TRBV2 and TRBJ1-5): EPEVTQTPSHQVTQMGQEVILRCVPISNHLYFYWYRQILGQKVEFLVSFYNNEISEKSEIFDDQFSVERPDGSNFTLKIRSTKLEDSAMYFCASGPGQSQNQPQHFGDGTRLSIL.

The table lists this clone with a count of one. J is TRBJ1-1 and V is TRBV9; 8 bases agree with TRBD1. CDR3 size: 16 residues. After removal of 0 bases from V and 4 bases from J, the junction contained 8 bases not matched to a gene. Germline assignment: CDR1 SGDLS and CDR2 YYNGEE. CDR3 nucleotides: TGTGCCAGCAGCGTAGAAGCAGGGGGCAGGGTCACTGAAGCTTTCTTT. Translated: CASSVEAGGRVTEAFF.

The V and J genes are TRBV10-1 and TRBJ2-5; a possible D gene is TRBD1 (6 bases). The germline gives CDR1 WNHNN, CDR2 SYGVQD (reference sequence). V was trimmed by 3 bases and J by 5 bases, leaving 19 bases between them. The CDR3 has 16 residues. Here the CDR3 DNA reads TGCGCCAGCAGTGAACCGGGGACCCAAAGGGGGGAGACCCAGTACTTC. Encoded protein: CASSEPGTQRGETQYF.

The count of this clone is one. The chain carries TRBV6-5 and TRBJ1-2; D is undetermined. CDR3 size: 12 residues. The V gene lost 10 bases and the J gene lost 5 bases, with 14 bases spanning the gap. CDR1 MNHEY and CDR2 SVGAGI come from the germline V gene. The CDR3 DNA follows: TGTGCCACCGTCGAGACAAGTTATGGCTACACCTTC. As protein: CATVETSYGYTF.

DNA of the CDR3: TGTGCCAGCAGCCCCACGACGGGGGGTAGTGGGACTGAAGCTTTCTTT. Its translation is CASSPTTGGSGTEAFF. The V call is TRBV7-9, the J call TRBJ1-1; D might be TRBD1 (5 bases). The CDR3 extends over 16 amino acids. Germline V lookup: CDR1 SEHNR, CDR2 FQNEAQ (reference sequence). Trimming pared 5 bases from V and 5 bases from J, leaving 21 bases between.

The chain links TRBV28 to TRBJ2-2; TRBD1 agrees at 7 bases. This CDR3 has 15 residues. J was trimmed by 9 bases and V by 4 bases; bases with no gene match: 11. Germline V gives CDR1 MDHEN, CDR2 SYDVKM. CDR3 DNA: TGTGCCAGCAGTTGGGGACAGAGGAGGAAACGGGAGCTGTTTTTT. Amino acids: CASSWGQRRKRELFF.

The V gene is TRBV5-1, the J gene TRBJ2-3; perhaps TRBD1 as D (5 bases). The CDR3 extends over 13 amino acids. Trimming removed 5 bases at V and 2 bases at J, with 9 bases between. Germline loops: CDR1 SGHRS, CDR2 YFSETQ. In DNA form, the CDR3 reads TGCGCCAGCAGGCGACAGCTCACAGATACGCAGTATTTT. It codes for CASRRQLTDTQYF.

The genes are TRBV14 and TRBJ2-3; D is uncertain. This CDR3 spans 14 amino acids. Deletions cut 4 bases from V and 2 bases from J, with 10 bases between. The germline CDR1 and CDR2 sequences are SGHDN and FVKESK. CDR3 DNA sequence: TGTGCCAGCAGCCCTGACATGAACACAGATACGCAGTATTTT. It specifies CASSPDMNTDTQYF.

This chain uses TRBV18 with TRBJ1-4; D is perhaps TRBD1 (6 bases). This CDR3 spans 16 amino acids. Germline-derived CDR1 and CDR2 are KGHSH and LQKENI. The ends were cut back, 3 bases at V and 0 bases at J, with 11 bases in the middle. The DNA for the CDR3 is TGTGCCAGCTCACCGGGGGCCGTATCAACTAATGAAAAACTGTTTTTT. The encoded protein is CASSPGAVSTNEKLFF.

The chain has TRBV19 and TRBJ1-5; D gene uncertain. The V end was cut by 7 bases, the J end by 3 bases, with 16 bases between. The CDR3 spans 15 residues. Per germline, CDR1 LNHDA and CDR2 SQIVND (reference sequence). CDR3 amino acids: CASTPVPENNQPQHF. For the CDR3, the DNA is TGTGCCAGTACTCCGGTCCCGGAAAACAATCAGCCCCAGCATTTT.

The chain has TRBV5-1 and TRBJ1-1; D is possibly TRBD1 (5 bases). The CDR3 has 13 residues. The V end lost 2 bases, the J end lost 5 bases, and 10 bases lay between the germline ends. Germline assignment: CDR1 SGHRS and CDR2 YFSETQ. The chain's CDR3 is CASSFGGETEAFF. CDR3 nucleotide sequence: TGCGCCAGCAGCTTTGGGGGAGAGACTGAAGCTTTCTTT.